The source of this T cell receptor beta chain is a study of shared clonotypes between healthy human individuals. The unsorted samples had roughly 86 million PBMCs used for genomic DNA. Concerning this clone: The identical CDR3 is also encoded by other nucleotide sequences in the sample.

Data came from immunoSEQ multiplex PCR; TCRdb stores just in-frame clones and leaves some out. Here the sample spans about half a million clones, roughly 80% being singletons. Germline CDR1 SGHNT, CDR2 YENEEA. J lost 3 bases, V lost 5 bases, and 7 bases had no gene match. This CDR3 contains 14 residues. The TCR comes from a middle-aged woman in good health. Some clones in this sample may be carry-over from other donors' samples. The chain links TRBV11-3 to TRBJ2-7, with 7 bases identical to TRBD2. Sequencing was performed on PBMCs. The CDR3 bases are TGTGCCAGCAGCCTTAGCGGGTCAGTCTACGAGCAGTACTTC. It specifies CASSLSGSVYEQYF.